This entry features one TCR beta chain sequence. It has no known antigen specificity. Per-base qualities were not stored, and no clone one base away is much larger. These data are taken from a study of PD-1 blockade in classical Hodgkin lymphoma (dated by TCRdb to 2018 to 2021). Some background on the complete study: Nivolumab dosing was 3 mg/kg intravenously every 2 weeks, continuing until either disease progression or unacceptable toxicity. To define a peripheral blood immune signature of response to PD-1 blockade in classical Hodgkin lymphoma, the study combined TCR beta sequencing with CyTOF. Overall study outcomes, separate from this receptor: Patients starting nivolumab less than 1 year after ASCT had lower diversity and were excluded from later analyses to avoid confounding by immune reconstitution. By C4D1, a significant rise was seen in CD4+ TCR diversity but not in CD8+ TCR diversity (p=0.0027 vs p=0.16), and the rise was most apparent among complete responders (p=0.02). Only a single clinical trial cohort was studied, and what caused the repertoire differences, possibly disease activity or prior therapy, remained undefined. Baseline TCR diversity was reported to be lower in newly diagnosed patients than in healthy donors, and even lower in relapsed/refractory patients. Trial patients achieving complete response had baseline diversity similar to newly diagnosed patients, whereas partial responders and progressors had significantly lower diversity.

The Qiagen DNeasy kit was used to extract genomic DNA both from unsorted PBMCs and from the negatively selected CD4+ and CD8+ fractions. Using primers that anneal to V and J segments, immunoSEQ multiplex PCR amplified the TCR beta CDR3 regions. Amplification bias was minimized using a synthetic immune receptor repertoire, and residual bias was removed computationally after sequencing. The source study handled its data this way. Repertoire diversity was quantified as the Shannon entropy index using custom Python scripts. Unsorted, CD4+ and CD8+ repertoires were examined separately, except in combined analyses, for which CD4+ and CD8+ sequences were merged in silico. A clone counted as expanded when the clone's frequency after treatment rose at least 2-fold relative to C1D1, and clones undetected at baseline were given a pseudocount of 0.5. Singleton clones were defined as clones with 0 or 1 copy at C1D1, and non-singleton clones were defined as clones with 2 or more copies. Clones expanded in unsorted samples were labelled as CD4+, CD8+ or unknown by matching protein sequences in sorted samples from the same patient. Diversity changes from C1D1 to C4D1 were tested in paired samples using Wilcoxon tests. TCRdb retrieved this table from immuneACCESS and kept in-frame rearrangements only. Not all clones are present; in checked studies, unresolved V genes account for under half, and no reason is known for the remainder. That table gives V, J and clone size, and the DNA gave D and trimming. This sample comprises around 40,000 clones, approximately 80% of them detected only once. In total, the top ten clones hold over 9.5% of the sample.

The label giving this sample's time point can be read as: cycle 1 day 1 (C1D1), immediately before nivolumab initiation. Every trial patient had relapsed following autologous stem cell transplantation, and prior brentuximab vedotin exposure was what differed among cohorts A, B and C. The trial cohort was composed of about 58 patients with relapsed/refractory classical Hodgkin lymphoma, for whom complete response, partial response or progressive disease was recorded as best overall response. Single-agent nivolumab was administered to trial patients in the multi-cohort phase II CheckMate 205 trial. An independent review committee assessed best overall response using the 2007 International Working Group response criteria. Trial PBMCs were collected immediately before nivolumab initiation (C1D1) and during therapy at cycle 2 day 1 and cycle 4 day 1. Peripheral blood was collected in 8 mL Vacutainer Cell Preparation Tubes, from which PBMCs were isolated by centrifugation and then cryopreserved.

From a lookup of the germline V gene, CDR1 and CDR2 are MDHEN and SYDVKM. Between the V and J ends, shortened by 3 bases and 6 bases respectively, the junction contains 12 bases. The CDR3 runs 13 amino acids, cysteine and phenylalanine included. Here the CDR3 DNA is all that survives: 39 bases in frame from base 1. The receptor was derived from a human donor with classical Hodgkin lymphoma. The specimen was peripheral blood mononuclear cells (PBMCs), collected at baseline. Recombination linked TRBV28 to TRBJ2-7; no D gene call is confident. This receptor has the CDR3 CASSFGRRIEQYF. The nucleotide sequence reads TGTGCCAGCAGTTTTGGCAGGCGGATCGAGCAGTACTTC.